The 18 T cell receptor beta chains below were found in one sample sequenced in a study of yellow fever vaccine responses in identical twins. TCRdb recomputed calls from the RT-PCR reads with MiXCR, one row per CDR3 protein. Among about 13,000 distinct CDR3 sequences listed, 84% were seen once. This material consisted of T cells from blood (PBMCs), unsorted or a sorted subset (not recorded which), taken before or after yellow fever vaccination (not recorded which). The receptor source for this set is a woman between 18 and 29 years old who received the yellow fever vaccine.

V is TRBV6-5 and J is TRBJ2-2; D might be TRBD1 (6 bases). The V end was cut by 5 bases, the J end by 5 bases, with 9 bases between. The CDR3 spans 13 residues. Germline V lookup: CDR1 MNHEY, CDR2 SVGAGI. Written as DNA, the CDR3 is TGTGCCAGCAGTAACACAGGGACCGGGGAGCTGTTTTTT. The encoded protein is CASSNTGTGELFF.

This clonotype was counted only a few times. The chain carries TRBV14 and TRBJ2-3; D uncertain. Germline CDR1 SGHDN, CDR2 FVKESK. The CDR3 spans 11 residues. V lost 6 bases and J 7 bases, leaving 8 bases between the germline ends. The DNA of the CDR3 is TGTGCCAGCAGTCCTGGTTATACGCAGTATTTT. It encodes CASSPGYTQYF.

The chain combines TRBV20-1 with TRBJ2-7, with D possibly called TRBD1 or TRBD2 (5 bases each). CDR1 DFQATT and CDR2 SNEGSKA come from the germline V gene (reference sequence). V shed 1 base and J shed 3 bases, with 10 bases lying between them. The length of the CDR3 is 13 residues. Here the CDR3 reads CSARGDQDYEQYF. The CDR3 DNA sequence: TGCAGTGCTAGAGGGGACCAAGACTACGAGCAGTACTTC.

This clonotype was counted a single time. The chain joins TRBV29-1 to TRBJ2-5, with a tentative D call TRBD1 (5 bases). The CDR3 length is 12 residues. With 7 bases removed from V and 4 bases from J, the gap between germline ends came to 13 bases. Germline lookup yields CDR1 SQVTM and CDR2 ANQGSEA. The CDR3 DNA sequence: TGCAGCGGAGGCAGGGTGGGAGAGACCCAGTACTTC. This translates into CSGGRVGETQYF.

J is TRBJ2-7 and V is TRBV19; a weak D match, TRBD2 (6 bases). V lost 7 bases, J lost 0 bases, and 13 bases lay in between. The CDR3 covers 14 residues. The germline CDR1 and CDR2 sequences are LNHDA and SQIVND (reference sequence). In DNA, the CDR3 is TGTGCCAGTAAATCGGGACTTGCCTCCTACGAGCAGTACTTC. This encodes CASKSGLASYEQYF.

The chain recombines TRBV11-2 with TRBJ2-3, with 10 bases lining up with TRBD2. Germline CDR1 reads SGHAT; CDR2 reads FQNNGV. The V and J ends lost 5 bases and 3 bases, in that order; junction bases with no gene match: 5. The CDR3 is made up of 15 amino acids. CDR3 nucleotides: TGTGCCAGCAGCCCCCGAGCGGGAGGGACAGATACGCAGTATTTT. Translated: CASSPRAGGTDTQYF.

This clonotype has only one observation. The chain is built from TRBV20-1 and TRBJ2-7; D may be TRBD1 (7 bases). V was trimmed by 6 bases and J by 0 bases, leaving 12 bases between them. Germline V gene data show CDR1 as DFQATT and CDR2 as SNEGSKA (reference sequence). This CDR3 spans 13 amino acids. CDR3 residues: CSAAGQSSYEQYF. The DNA of the CDR3 is TGCAGTGCCGCGGGACAGAGCTCCTACGAGCAGTACTTC.

This clonotype was seen more than once but under ten times. The V gene is TRBV29-1, the J gene TRBJ2-1, with D uncertain. Germline V gene lookup returns CDR1 SQVTM and CDR2 ANQGSEA. Trimming stripped 8 bases from V and 4 bases from J, with 9 bases between. The CDR3 loop spans 11 amino acids. The CDR3 DNA sequence: TGCAGCTCGACTTCGTACAATGAGCAGTTCTTC. Protein: CSSTSYNEQFF.

The chain has TRBV30 and TRBJ2-7; possibly TRBD2 for D (5 bases). The V and J ends lost 5 bases and 6 bases respectively, with 11 bases between them. The CDR3 sequence is 11 residues long. Germline V CDR1 and CDR2: GTSNPN, SVGIG (reference sequence). The chain's CDR3 is CAWDTSGEQYF. For the CDR3, the DNA is TGTGCCTGGGATACTAGTGGCGAGCAGTACTTC.

The rearrangement joins TRBV11-1 to TRBJ2-3; TRBD2 is a possible D gene (6 bases). The germline gives CDR1 SGHAT, CDR2 FQDESV (reference sequence). CDR3 length equals 16 residues. V was shortened by 8 bases and J by 3 bases, with 21 bases between the two germline ends. The CDR3 DNA reads as TGTGCCAGCGACGGGCGACTAGAATTCAGTACAGATACGCAGTATTTT. The encoded protein is CASDGRLEFSTDTQYF.

The V and J genes are TRBV29-1 and TRBJ2-3; no clear D gene. The CDR3 is 11 residues long. The germline CDR1 and CDR2 sequences are SQVTM and ANQGSEA. Trimming cost V 5 bases and J 6 bases, with 9 bases left between them. CDR3 amino acids: CSVSFTDTQYF. As DNA, the CDR3 is TGCAGCGTTAGCTTCACTGATACGCAGTATTTT.

The chain couples TRBV27 to TRBJ2-7; 8 bases are shared with TRBD1. The germline V gene encodes CDR1 MNHEY and CDR2 SMNVEV (reference sequence). The V segment lost 5 bases and the J segment 0 bases; nucleotides outside the gene matches: 3. The CDR3 has 14 residues. DNA of the CDR3: TGTGCCAGCAGTCGGACAGGGAGCTCCTACGAGCAGTACTTC. Its protein is CASSRTGSSYEQYF.

This clonotype appeared once. The chain couples TRBV7-8 to TRBJ2-6, with unresolved D. CDR3 length: 15 amino acids. Trimming took off 3 bases at V and 0 bases at J, with 6 bases between the two ends. The germline V gene has CDR1 SGHVS and CDR2 FQNEAQ. CDR3 in DNA: TGTGCCAGCAGCTTGACTGACTCTGGGGCCAACGTCCTGACTTTC. As protein: CASSLTDSGANVLTF. Complete variable domain (other parts from reference TRBV7-8 and TRBJ2-6): GAGVSQSPRYKVAKRGQDVALRCDPISGHVSLFWYQQALGQGPEFLTYFQNEAQLDKSGLPSDRFFAERPEGSVSTLKIQRTQQEDSAVYLCASSLTDSGANVLTFGAGSRLTVL.

The chain carries TRBV20-1 and TRBJ2-7; D is unresolved. This CDR3 spans 15 amino acids. Germline lookup yields CDR1 DFQATT and CDR2 SNEGSKA (reference sequence). V was trimmed by 6 bases and J by 4 bases, leaving 22 bases between them. The CDR3: CSATTDLKGSYEQYF. DNA for the CDR3: TGCAGTGCCACCACCGACCTAAAGGGATCTTACGAGCAGTACTTC.

This sequence joins TRBV25-1 and TRBJ2-1; D is uncertain. This CDR3 has 13 residues. The germline V gene has CDR1 MGHDK and CDR2 SYGVNS. Trimming took 7 bases from V and 1 from J, leaving 8 bases between them. The CDR3 sequence is CASKAESYNEQFF. The CDR3 bases are TGTGCCAGCAAGGCAGAATCCTACAATGAGCAGTTCTTC.

In its sample, this clonotype was seen a few times. J is TRBJ2-3 and V is TRBV2, with TRBD2 matching 8 bases. CDR3 size: 14 residues. Germline V gene data show CDR1 as SNHLY and CDR2 as FYNNEI. V shed 3 bases and J 4 bases; nucleotides not matched to a gene: 3. CDR3 nucleotide sequence: TGTGCCAGCAGTGAGCGGGAGGAGGCAGATACGCAGTATTTT. It encodes CASSEREEADTQYF.

This clonotype was seen only a few times. V gene TRBV29-1 combines with J gene TRBJ2-7; 8 bases agree with TRBD2. CDR3 length equals 14 residues. Trimming removed 6 bases from V and 2 bases from J; junction bases left unmatched: 9. Germline CDR1 and CDR2: SQVTM and ANQGSEA. CDR3 sequence (DNA): TGCAGCGTGATCCAAGCGGGAGTCCCCTACGAGCAGTACTTC. It encodes CSVIQAGVPYEQYF.

This chain links TRBV11-1 with TRBJ2-2; 7 nucleotides align to TRBD2. The CDR3 runs to 18 residues. The V gene end was trimmed by 5 bases and the J gene end by 0 bases; junction bases not matched to a gene: 12. CDR1 and CDR2 from the germline V gene are SGHAT and FQDESV (reference sequence). The CDR3 coding sequence is TGTGCCAGCAGCCGTGGGGGAGGGGTCCCCCCGAACACCGGGGAGCTGTTTTTT. It encodes CASSRGGGVPPNTGELFF.